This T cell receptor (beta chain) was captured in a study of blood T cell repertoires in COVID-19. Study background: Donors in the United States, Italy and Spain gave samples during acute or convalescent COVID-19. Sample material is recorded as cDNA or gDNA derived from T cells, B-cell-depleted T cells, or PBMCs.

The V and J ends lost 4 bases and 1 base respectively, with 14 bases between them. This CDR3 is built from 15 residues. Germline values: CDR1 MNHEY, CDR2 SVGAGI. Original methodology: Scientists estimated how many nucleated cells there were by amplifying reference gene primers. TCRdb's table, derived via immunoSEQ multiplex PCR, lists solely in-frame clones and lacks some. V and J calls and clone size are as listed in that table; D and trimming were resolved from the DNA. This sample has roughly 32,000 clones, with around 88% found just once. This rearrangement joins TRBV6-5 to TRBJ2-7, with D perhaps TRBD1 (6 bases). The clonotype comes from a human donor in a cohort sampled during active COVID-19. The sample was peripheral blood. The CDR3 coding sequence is TGTGCCAGCAGTTCCAGAGGACAGACGTCCTACGAGCAGTACTTC. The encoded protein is CASSSRGQTSYEQYF.